This TCR beta chain was obtained from a study of T-cell memory formation after mild COVID-19. Study-level background: TCR clusters were mostly confined to one donor each.

Study-level findings and limits: Contracting CD4+ clones lay largely in CM and EM, with CD8+ ones residing in EMRA. Later expanders leaned CD4+, whereas clones that contracted between day 15 and 85 were balanced CD4/CD8.

TCR alpha and TCR beta cDNA libraries with sample barcodes and UMIs came from 5'RACE using constant-segment primers. TCRdb re-called the 5' RACE reads through MiXCR, storing one row per CDR3 protein. The sample consists of 300,000 to 400,000 distinct CDR3 sequences, approximately 27% of them appearing once. The germline CDR1 and CDR2 sequences are MNHEY and SVGEGT. V was pared by 4 bases and J by 5 bases, with 14 bases between. The CDR3 spans 14 residues. About this clonotype: The antigen remains unidentified.

The receptor comes from an adult woman who had mild COVID-19 (a few samples of this study predate the infection). Cell type and time point are not known. This chain connects TRBV6-2 or TRBV6-3 to TRBJ2-5; either TRBD1 or TRBD2 may fit D (5 bases each). Sequences were obtained from PBMCs or a T cell subset sorted from them (not recorded which). The CDR3 region is CASSFSSEGETQYF. CDR3 sequence (DNA): TGTGCCAGCAGTTTCTCTTCCGAGGGGGAGACCCAGTACTTC.